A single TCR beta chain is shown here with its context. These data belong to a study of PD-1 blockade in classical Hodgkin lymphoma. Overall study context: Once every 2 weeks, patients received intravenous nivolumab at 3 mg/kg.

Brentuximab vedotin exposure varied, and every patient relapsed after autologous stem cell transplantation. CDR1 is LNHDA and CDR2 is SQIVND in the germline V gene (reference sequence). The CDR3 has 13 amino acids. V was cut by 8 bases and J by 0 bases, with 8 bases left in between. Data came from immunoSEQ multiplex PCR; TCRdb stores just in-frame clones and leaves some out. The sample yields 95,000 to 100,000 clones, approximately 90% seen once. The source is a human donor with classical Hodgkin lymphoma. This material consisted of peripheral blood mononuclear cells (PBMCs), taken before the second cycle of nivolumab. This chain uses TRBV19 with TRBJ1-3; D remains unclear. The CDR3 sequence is CASLGSSGNTIYF. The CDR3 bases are TGTGCCAGTCTGGGTAGCTCTGGAAACACCATATATTTT.